One and the same sample provided the 31 T cell receptor beta chains below, sequenced in a study of Ad26.COV2.S vaccination and SARS-CoV-2 variants (dated by TCRdb to the early 2020s). Library method: the immunoSEQ multiplex PCR assay. TCRdb stores this immuneACCESS table with in-frame sequences only. Part of the clones is absent; in the studies checked, under half of the shortfall reflects unresolved V genes, and no reason is known for the rest. This sample comprises more than 300,000 clones, about 82% of them detected only once. The top ten clonotypes cover 2% to 2.5% of the sample. According to the study, the label for this sample's treatment or condition signals: roughly 18 received Ad26.COV2.S at low or high dose, single or two shots; 5 received placebo; per-sample allocation not given. For vaccine and placebo recipients, repertoires were sequenced using samples collected on day 63 after the first injection.

The material was peripheral blood, obtained in a trial of Ad26.COV2.S vaccine versus placebo. Receptors were obtained from a person between 18 and 65 years old who received the Ad26.COV2.S COVID-19 vaccine or a placebo.

This clone came up once. The V gene is TRBV28, the J gene TRBJ2-2; 10 nucleotides agree with TRBD2. Per the germline V gene, CDR1 is MDHEN and CDR2 is SYDVKM. This CDR3 has 17 amino acids. The V segment lost 5 bases and the J segment 4 bases; nucleotides outside the gene matches: 10. The CDR3, as DNA: TGTGCCAGCAGTCGCGGAAAGACTAGCGGGTTCACCGGGGAGCTGTTTTTT. Amino acids: CASSRGKTSGFTGELFF.

V and J are TRBV28 and TRBJ1-2; 9 bases match TRBD1. V lost 6 bases to trimming and J lost 4 bases; unmatched junction nucleotides: 9. The CDR3 loop spans 15 amino acids. Germline CDR1 reads MDHEN; CDR2 reads SYDVKM. In DNA form, the CDR3 reads TGTGCCAGCAGCCTACAGGGGGCGTTTGGCTATGGCTACACCTTC. It specifies CASSLQGAFGYGYTF.

The rearrangement uses TRBV7-3 and TRBJ1-2; maybe TRBD1 (5 bases). The V end lost 8 bases, the J end lost 0 bases, and 7 bases lay between the germline ends. This CDR3 is built from 12 residues. CDR1 and CDR2 from the germline V gene are SGHTA and FQGTGA. CDR3 sequence: CASGAANYGYTF. In nucleotides, the CDR3 is TGTGCCAGCGGGGCCGCTAACTATGGCTACACCTTC.

The J gene is TRBJ1-1, the V gene TRBV2, with 9 bases lining up with TRBD1. CDR3 length: 13 amino acids. Looked up from germline, CDR1 is SNHLY and CDR2 is FYNNEI. V dropped 8 bases and J dropped 5; count of bases not matched to a gene: 6. The chain's CDR3 is CASSRQGGTEAFF. The CDR3 DNA is TGTGCCAGCTCAAGACAGGGGGGGACTGAAGCTTTCTTT.

This chain links TRBV5-1 with TRBJ2-3, with D maybe TRBD1 (5 bases). CDR3 size: 17 residues. The germline gives CDR1 SGHRS, CDR2 YFSETQ. V lost 1 base and J 0 bases, leaving 15 bases between the germline ends. CDR3 sequence reads: CASSLTAGPSSTDTQYF. The CDR3 nucleotides read TGCGCCAGCAGCTTGACGGCAGGGCCTTCTAGCACAGATACGCAGTATTTT.

The J gene is TRBJ2-2, the V gene TRBV7-9, with TRBD1 as a possible D gene (5 bases). The CDR3 contains 16 residues. V lost 6 bases to trimming and J lost 2 bases, with 16 bases between them. From germline, CDR1 is SEHNR and CDR2 FQNEAQ (reference sequence). CDR3 DNA: TGTGCCAGCAGAGAAAGGGGCAGGGCAAACACCGGGGAGCTGTTTTTT. Its protein is CASRERGRANTGELFF.

In its sample, this clone was seen once. The chain is built from TRBV6-5 and TRBJ2-5; D may be TRBD1 or TRBD2 (5 bases each). Germline V CDR1 and CDR2: MNHEY, SVGAGI. CDR3 length: 14 residues. V dropped 4 bases and J dropped 5 bases, with 14 bases sitting between them. CDR3 coding DNA: TGTGCCAGCAGTTGGGACGGGCCGCGGGAGACCCAGTACTTC. It codes for CASSWDGPRETQYF.

The chain employs TRBV11-1 and TRBJ1-1, with TRBD1 as a possible D gene (6 bases). The CDR3 is 15 residues long. V was pared by 5 bases and J by 6 bases, with 19 bases between. Germline assignment: CDR1 SGHAT and CDR2 FQDESV (reference sequence). The CDR3 sequence: CASSPGMTGGAEAFF. The CDR3, as DNA: TGTGCCAGCAGCCCGGGGATGACAGGAGGTGCTGAAGCTTTCTTT.

This sequence joins TRBV19 and TRBJ2-7, with 9 nucleotides matching TRBD2. Trimming cost V 5 bases and J 7 bases; bases outside gene matches: 12. The CDR3 runs to 15 residues. Germline V gene data show CDR1 as LNHDA and CDR2 as SQIVND (reference sequence). The CDR3 spells CASSALGGGAEEQYF. The DNA for the CDR3 is TGTGCCAGTAGTGCTCTCGGCGGGGGGGCAGAGGAGCAGTACTTC.

The J gene is TRBJ2-2, the V gene TRBV10-3, with D possibly called TRBD1 or TRBD2 (5 bases each). The germline V and J ends were trimmed by 5 bases and 4 bases, with 17 bases remaining between them. CDR1 and CDR2 from the germline V gene are ENHRY and SYGVKD. This CDR3 contains 16 residues. The CDR3 DNA is TGTGCCATCAGTTCCACGGACGGGACCTCCACCGGGGAGCTGTTTTTT. As protein: CAISSTDGTSTGELFF.

V and J are TRBV5-1 and TRBJ1-2; 7 bases map to TRBD1. The CDR3 contains 15 residues. Trimming took 6 bases from V and 6 from J; bases not matched to a gene: 14. The V gene's germline CDR1 is SGHRS and CDR2 YFSETQ. The CDR3 loop reads CASTLGYGTADGYTF. Written as DNA, the CDR3 is TGCGCCAGCACTCTGGGGTATGGGACAGCGGATGGCTACACCTTC. The whole variable domain, filled in from reference TRBV5-1 and TRBJ1-2, reads KAGVTQTPRYLIKTRGQQVTLSCSPISGHRSVSWYQQTPGQGLQFLFEYFSETQRNKGNFPGRFSGRQFSNSRSEMNVSTLELGDSALYLCASTLGYGTADGYTFGSGTRLTVV.

The chain recombines TRBV18 with TRBJ2-5; D gene unclear. Between the trimmed V and J ends, which lost 4 bases and 3 bases, there was a span of 9 bases. This CDR3 spans 13 amino acids. Germline loops: CDR1 KGHSH, CDR2 LQKENI. CDR3 sequence reads: CASSRRLEETQYF. The CDR3 DNA reads TGTGCCAGCTCACGTCGACTGGAAGAGACCCAGTACTTC.

The chain has TRBV6-1 and TRBJ2-1; D unclear. This CDR3 is 15 amino acids long. Germline V gives CDR1 MNHNS, CDR2 SASEGT. Trimming left V 3 bases short and J 0 bases short, with 9 bases between. The CDR3 DNA reads as TGTGCCAGCAGTGACCGGGCAGACTCCTACAATGAGCAGTTCTTC. The encoded protein is CASSDRADSYNEQFF.

The chain combines TRBV9 with TRBJ2-4; D is uncertain. Germline V gene lookup returns CDR1 SGDLS and CDR2 YYNGEE. The V end was cut by 3 bases, the J end by 3 bases, with 10 bases between. The CDR3 totals 14 residues. The CDR3 is CASSEPSVKNIQYF. CDR3 nucleotide sequence: TGTGCCAGCAGCGAGCCCTCGGTCAAAAACATTCAGTACTTC.

This chain connects TRBV5-1 to TRBJ2-1; 8 bases match TRBD1. The CDR3 length is 16 residues. Per germline, CDR1 SGHRS and CDR2 YFSETQ. Unmatched junction bases numbered 7, after V lost 1 base and J lost 4 bases. The CDR3 here is CASSLPRQGSYNEQFF. In DNA form, the CDR3 reads TGCGCCAGCAGCTTGCCCCGACAGGGGTCTTACAATGAGCAGTTCTTC.

This rearrangement joins TRBV6-2 or TRBV6-3 to TRBJ2-2; 8 bases align to TRBD2. V shed 5 bases, J shed 6 bases, and the junction held 8 bases outside the gene matches. Germline values: CDR1 MNHEY, CDR2 SVGEGT. CDR3 length: 15 amino acids. Written as DNA, the CDR3 is TGTGCCAGCAGTCTCCGGGTAGCGGGACCCGGGGAGCTGTTTTTT. Protein sequence: CASSLRVAGPGELFF.

The rearrangement links TRBV11-3 to TRBJ2-5; possibly TRBD1 for D (6 bases). Germline V gene lookup returns CDR1 SGHNT and CDR2 YENEEA. Trimming stripped 5 bases from V and 3 bases from J, with 16 bases between. The CDR3 sequence is 15 residues long. CDR3 DNA sequence: TGTGCCAGCAGCCTCGGTTTAGGGGGTGAAGAGACCCAGTACTTC. Amino acid sequence: CASSLGLGGEETQYF. The whole variable domain, filled in from reference TRBV11-3 and TRBJ2-5, reads EAGVVQSPRYKIIEKKQPVAFWCNPISGHNTLYWYLQNLGQGPELLIRYENEEAVDDSQLPKDRFSAERLKGVDSTLKIQPAELGDSAVYLCASSLGLGGEETQYFGPGTRLLVL.

CDR3 loop: CASLDPTNEKLFF. The CDR3 DNA reads TGTGCCAGCTTGGATCCAACTAATGAAAAACTGTTTTTT. The chain employs TRBV6-5 and TRBJ1-4, with no clear D. The CDR3 runs to 13 residues. Per germline, CDR1 MNHEY and CDR2 SVGAGI. Deletions cut 8 bases from V and 0 bases from J, with 7 bases between.

The chain recombines TRBV5-1 with TRBJ1-4; no firm D call. The CDR3 runs to 14 residues. V was shortened by 5 bases and J by 3 bases, with 11 bases between the two germline ends. Germline CDR1 and CDR2: SGHRS and YFSETQ. This CDR3 reads CASRLQLSNEKLFF. Here the CDR3 DNA reads TGCGCCAGCAGATTACAGCTATCTAATGAAAAACTGTTTTTT.

The chain joins TRBV5-4 to TRBJ2-7; D is unresolved. In germline, CDR1 is SGHNT, CDR2 YYREEE (reference sequence). The CDR3 contains 14 residues. V lost 3 bases, J lost 3 bases, and 13 bases lay in between. The CDR3 region is CASSSAAPGYEQYF. The CDR3 coding sequence is TGTGCCAGCAGCTCGGCGGCCCCAGGCTACGAGCAGTACTTC.

The genes are TRBV7-6 and TRBJ2-6, with D perhaps TRBD2 (5 bases). V was shortened by 1 base and J by 1 base, with 8 bases between the two germline ends. CDR1 and CDR2 from the germline V gene are SGHVS and FNYEAQ. The CDR3 runs to 16 residues. CDR3 region: CASSLGGLSGANVLTF. DNA of the CDR3: TGTGCCAGCAGCTTAGGCGGGCTTTCTGGGGCCAACGTCCTGACTTTC.

A few counts support this clone. The V call is TRBV10-1, the J call TRBJ1-4; 9 positions match TRBD1. Germline CDR1 is WNHNN and CDR2 is SYGVQD (reference sequence). This CDR3 is built from 13 residues. With V trimmed by 6 bases and J by 8 bases, 4 bases remained unmatched. The CDR3 DNA follows: TGCGCCAGCAGGAAGACAGGGGGGGAAAAACTGTTTTTT. Translated: CASRKTGGEKLFF.

V is TRBV20-1 and J is TRBJ1-6; 7 nucleotides agree with TRBD1. With V trimmed by 3 bases and J by 6 bases, 5 bases remained unmatched. The CDR3 has 14 amino acids. CDR1 DFQATT and CDR2 SNEGSKA come from the germline V gene (reference sequence). CDR3 loop: CSASPGTANSPLHF. CDR3 DNA sequence: TGCAGTGCTAGTCCCGGGACAGCTAATTCACCCCTCCACTTT.

In its sample, this clone was seen a few times. The CDR3 is CASREPQVGAYEQYF. CDR3 DNA sequence: TGTGCCAGCAGGGAACCACAGGTAGGGGCCTACGAGCAGTACTTC. The rearrangement links TRBV28 to TRBJ2-7; D perhaps matches TRBD1 (5 bases). The germline V gene has CDR1 MDHEN and CDR2 SYDVKM. V was trimmed by 6 bases and J by 2 bases, leaving 17 bases between them. The CDR3 loop spans 15 amino acids. The full variable domain, its missing parts supplied by reference TRBV28 and TRBJ2-7, is DVKVTQSSRYLVKRTGEKVFLECVQDMDHENMFWYRQDPGLGLRLIYFSYDVKMKEKGDIPEGYSVSREKKERFSLILESASTNQTSMYLCASREPQVGAYEQYFGPGTRLTVT.

The chain recombines TRBV7-3 with TRBJ1-2, with D hard to call. The CDR3 consists of 15 residues. Germline assignment: CDR1 SGHTA and CDR2 FQGTGA. V dropped 2 bases and J dropped 8 bases, with 18 bases sitting between them. CDR3 loop: CASSLVGRRSGGYTF. CDR3 DNA: TGTGCCAGCAGCTTAGTCGGCAGGCGATCGGGAGGCTACACCTTC. Using reference TRBV7-3 and TRBJ1-2 for the parts outside the CDR3, the full variable domain is GAGVSQTPSNKVTEKGKYVELRCDPISGHTALYWYRQSLGQGPEFLIYFQGTGAADDSGLPNDRFFAVRPEGSVSTLKIQRTERGDSAVYLCASSLVGRRSGGYTFGSGTRLTVV.

This clone was observed once. The chain has TRBV19 and TRBJ1-1; D call uncertain. CDR1 LNHDA and CDR2 SQIVND come from the germline V gene (reference sequence). The V and J ends lost 8 bases and 3 bases respectively, with 13 bases between them. The CDR3 extends over 13 amino acids. CDR3 amino acids: CASSQSTDTEAFF. The DNA for the CDR3 is TGTGCCAGTTCACAAAGCACGGACACTGAAGCTTTCTTT.

This chain links TRBV18 with TRBJ2-6; D is ambiguous. This CDR3 is 18 amino acids long. Germline CDR1 is KGHSH and CDR2 is LQKENI. Trimming stripped 3 bases from V and 3 bases from J, with 18 bases between. CDR3 region: CASSPLYRVSFGANVLTF. CDR3 nucleotide sequence: TGTGCCAGCTCACCTCTCTACCGGGTCTCTTTTGGGGCCAACGTCCTGACTTTC. Using reference TRBV18 and TRBJ2-6 for the parts outside the CDR3, the full variable domain is NAGVMQNPRHLVRRRGQEARLRCSPMKGHSHVYWYRQLPEEGLKFMVYLQKENIIDESGMPKERFSAEFPKEGPSILRIQQVVRGDSAAYFCASSPLYRVSFGANVLTFGAGSRLTVL.

The chain has TRBV28 and TRBJ2-1; 9 nucleotides line up with TRBD2. The CDR3 runs to 15 residues. Losses at the gene ends were 4 bases for V and 5 bases for J; bases not matched to a gene: 6. Germline V CDR1 and CDR2: MDHEN, SYDVKM. CDR3 loop: CASSSPGLAHNEQFF. The CDR3 bases are TGTGCCAGCAGTTCCCCGGGACTAGCCCACAATGAGCAGTTCTTC.

The chain has TRBV25-1 and TRBJ1-5, with a possible D match to TRBD1 (5 bases). CDR1 MGHDK and CDR2 SYGVNS come from the germline V gene. V lost 2 bases to trimming and J lost 4 bases, with 9 bases between them. The CDR3 is made up of 14 amino acids. This CDR3 reads CASSEEGINQPQHF. The CDR3 nucleotides are TGTGCCAGCAGTGAAGAGGGGATAAATCAGCCCCAGCATTTT.

This chain joins TRBV30 and TRBJ1-1; unclear D gene. This CDR3 has 13 amino acids. Germline assignment: CDR1 GTSNPN and CDR2 SVGIG (reference sequence). The V end was cut by 4 bases, the J end by 8 bases, with 17 bases between. CDR3 nucleotide sequence: TGTGCCTGGATGGGCAGACCGGGAATCGAAGCTTTCTTT. Its translation: CAWMGRPGIEAFF.

In this sample, this clone turned up once. The chain combines TRBV5-1 with TRBJ2-3, with 7 bases fitting TRBD2. V was clipped by 6 bases and J by 4 bases; unmatched bases: 11. Germline V gene data show CDR1 as SGHRS and CDR2 as YFSETQ. This CDR3 spans 15 amino acids. In nucleotides, the CDR3 is TGCGCCAGCACCCTAGCCGGGACTATGGCAGATACGCAGTATTTT. It yields the protein CASTLAGTMADTQYF.